These T cell receptor beta chains were read from a single sample in a study of blood T cell repertoires in COVID-19. Clones were sequenced by immunoSEQ multiplex PCR, and TCRdb holds only the in-frame ones, with some missing. The table records over 100,000 clones, about four fifths of them present only once. The sequencing input was peripheral blood. The receptor set was obtained from a man aged 40-55 years with active or convalescent COVID-19. CDR3s include the opening cysteine and the closing phenylalanine or tryptophan. D genes are given only for firm matches. The size entry is marked missing in some rows and otherwise reads once, few, many or a size class.

cdr3_nt: TGTGCCAGCAGCCAAGCCGGCACAGATACGCAGTATTTT
cdr3_aa: CASSQAGTDTQYF
clone_size: -
j_call: TRBJ2-3
v_call: TRBV3-1/TRBV3-2
cdr3_length: 13
d_call: -

cdr3_nt: TGTGCCAGCAGTTACTCGAGTCAGGGGCGGTTGAGTGAAGCTTTCTTT
cdr3_aa: CASSYSSQGRLSEAFF
clone_size: -
j_call: TRBJ1-1
v_call: TRBV6-5
cdr3_length: 16
d_call: -

cdr3_nt: TGTGCCAGCAGCGCCTCTAGCGGGGGTAACCCTCCGGGTACGCAGTATTTT
cdr3_aa: CASSASSGGNPPGTQYF
clone_size: -
j_call: TRBJ2-3
v_call: TRBV7-2
cdr3_length: 17
d_call: TRBD2

cdr3_nt: TGCGCCAGCGGTACAGGGGACGAGCAGTACTTC
cdr3_aa: CASGTGDEQYF
clone_size: -
j_call: TRBJ2-7
v_call: TRBV10-1
cdr3_length: 11
d_call: TRBD1

cdr3_nt: TGTGCCAGCAGCCCGTCCAGGGGGTTCTATGGCTACACCTTC
cdr3_aa: CASSPSRGFYGYTF
clone_size: -
j_call: TRBJ1-2
v_call: TRBV14
cdr3_length: 14
d_call: TRBD1

cdr3_nt: TGTGCCAGCAGCACCGACGGGGGACTAGCGGGGCCTGGAGATACGCAGTATTTT
cdr3_aa: CASSTDGGLAGPGDTQYF
clone_size: once
j_call: TRBJ2-3
v_call: TRBV5-4
cdr3_length: 18
d_call: TRBD2

cdr3_nt: TGTGCCAGCAGCTTGGGGGCTAGCAAAGAGACCCAGTACTTC
cdr3_aa: CASSLGASKETQYF
clone_size: -
j_call: TRBJ2-5
v_call: TRBV5-6
cdr3_length: 14
d_call: -

cdr3_nt: TGCGCCAGCAGCTTGGGGGAGAGTACGAGAGGGGAAAAACTGTTTTTT
cdr3_aa: CASSLGESTRGEKLFF
clone_size: -
j_call: TRBJ1-4
v_call: TRBV5-1
cdr3_length: 16
d_call: -

cdr3_nt: TGTGCCAGCAGCCAAGATCAAAGTGTGCGGGGGCCCTACGAGCAGTACTTC
cdr3_aa: CASSQDQSVRGPYEQYF
clone_size: -
j_call: TRBJ2-7
v_call: TRBV4-2
cdr3_length: 17
d_call: -

cdr3_nt: TGTGCCAGCAGCGTGCAGGATAACACTGAAGCTTTCTTT
cdr3_aa: CASSVQDNTEAFF
clone_size: -
j_call: TRBJ1-1
v_call: TRBV7-2
cdr3_length: 13
d_call: -

cdr3_nt: TGTGCCAGCACCCCAGGGGTGGAGCAAGAAAAACTGTTTTTT
cdr3_aa: CASTPGVEQEKLFF
clone_size: -
j_call: TRBJ1-4
v_call: TRBV7-9
cdr3_length: 14
d_call: -

cdr3_nt: TGTGCCAGCAGCCGTACAGGGTTAGCTTTCTTT
cdr3_aa: CASSRTGLAFF
clone_size: -
j_call: TRBJ1-1
v_call: TRBV12-3/TRBV12-4
cdr3_length: 11
d_call: -

cdr3_nt: TGTGCCAGCAGCTTACAATCGAACACTGAAGCTTTCTTT
cdr3_aa: CASSLQSNTEAFF
clone_size: -
j_call: TRBJ1-1
v_call: TRBV7-3
cdr3_length: 13
d_call: -

cdr3_nt: TGTGCCATCAGCGGGACAGTTAATGAAAAACTGTTTTTT
cdr3_aa: CAISGTVNEKLFF
clone_size: -
j_call: TRBJ1-4
v_call: TRBV10-3
cdr3_length: 13
d_call: TRBD1

cdr3_nt: TGTGCCAGCAGCACGGGACAGATGAACACTGAAGCTTTCTTT
cdr3_aa: CASSTGQMNTEAFF
clone_size: -
j_call: TRBJ1-1
v_call: TRBV5-8
cdr3_length: 14
d_call: TRBD1

cdr3_nt: TGTGCCAGCAGCCAAGTTGGGGGATCGACAGGGGGCCGTGGCTACACCTTC
cdr3_aa: CASSQVGGSTGGRGYTF
clone_size: -
j_call: TRBJ1-2
v_call: TRBV3-1/TRBV3-2
cdr3_length: 17
d_call: TRBD1

cdr3_nt: TGTGCCCGCAGTGAAACGGGGGGGGCCTTCGGGGAGCTGTTTTTT
cdr3_aa: CARSETGGAFGELFF
clone_size: -
j_call: TRBJ2-2
v_call: TRBV2
cdr3_length: 15
d_call: TRBD2

cdr3_nt: TGTGCCTGGAGCGAACAGGACAATCAGCCCCAGCATTTT
cdr3_aa: CAWSEQDNQPQHF
clone_size: -
j_call: TRBJ1-5
v_call: TRBV30
cdr3_length: 13
d_call: -

cdr3_nt: TGTGCCAGCAGCTTAGCGCTCTCAGGGAATCGCCAAGAGACCCAGTACTTC
cdr3_aa: CASSLALSGNRQETQYF
clone_size: -
j_call: TRBJ2-5
v_call: TRBV7-9
cdr3_length: 17
d_call: -

cdr3_nt: TGTGCCAGCAGGCGAAAGTCTGAAGCTTTCTTT
cdr3_aa: CASRRKSEAFF
clone_size: -
j_call: TRBJ1-1
v_call: TRBV6-5
cdr3_length: 11
d_call: -

cdr3_nt: TGTGCCAGCAGCTTACTTCGGGTAATGAACACTGAAGCTTTCTTT
cdr3_aa: CASSLLRVMNTEAFF
clone_size: -
j_call: TRBJ1-1
v_call: TRBV7-2
cdr3_length: 15
d_call: -

cdr3_nt: TGTGCCAGCAGCTTGCCACCTACAGTCTACGAGCAGTACTTC
cdr3_aa: CASSLPPTVYEQYF
clone_size: -
j_call: TRBJ2-7
v_call: TRBV5-8
cdr3_length: 14
d_call: -

cdr3_nt: TGTGCCAGCAGTGAAGGCAATTCAAGGGGGGGGCACTTCTTC
cdr3_aa: CASSEGNSRGGHFF
clone_size: -
j_call: TRBJ2-1
v_call: TRBV6-1
cdr3_length: 14
d_call: -

cdr3_nt: TGTGCCTGGAGCGTGATGGCAGGGGGTGAGACCCAGTACTTC
cdr3_aa: CAWSVMAGGETQYF
clone_size: -
j_call: TRBJ2-5
v_call: TRBV30
cdr3_length: 14
d_call: TRBD1

cdr3_nt: TGTGCCAGCAGCCGATCGGGGCAGGGGAAACCCTACGAGCAGTACTTC
cdr3_aa: CASSRSGQGKPYEQYF
clone_size: -
j_call: TRBJ2-7
v_call: TRBV9
cdr3_length: 16
d_call: -

cdr3_nt: TGTGCCAGCAGGGGAGGGGAAGGCACCGGGGAGCTGTTTTTT
cdr3_aa: CASRGGEGTGELFF
clone_size: few
j_call: TRBJ2-2
v_call: TRBV2
cdr3_length: 14
d_call: TRBD2

cdr3_nt: TGTGCCACCAGCAGAGATCTTAGCGGGGAAAGCACAGATACGCAGTATTTT
cdr3_aa: CATSRDLSGESTDTQYF
clone_size: -
j_call: TRBJ2-3
v_call: TRBV15
cdr3_length: 17
d_call: TRBD2

cdr3_nt: TGTGCCAGCAGAGGGACAGGGGAGAACTCACCCCTCCACTTT
cdr3_aa: CASRGTGENSPLHF
clone_size: -
j_call: TRBJ1-6
v_call: TRBV25-1
cdr3_length: 14
d_call: TRBD1

cdr3_nt: TGTGCCAGCAGGTTCGGGGGAACGAACACCGGGGAGCTGTTTTTT
cdr3_aa: CASRFGGTNTGELFF
clone_size: once
j_call: TRBJ2-2
v_call: TRBV7-2
cdr3_length: 15
d_call: -

cdr3_nt: TGTGCCAGCAGCTTCCGGCTAGCGGGGGGCCTTGTCACAGATACGCAGTATTTT
cdr3_aa: CASSFRLAGGLVTDTQYF
clone_size: -
j_call: TRBJ2-3
v_call: TRBV5-6
cdr3_length: 18
d_call: TRBD2

cdr3_nt: TGTGCCAGCAGCCAATCCACAGGTGGTCAGCCCCAGCATTTT
cdr3_aa: CASSQSTGGQPQHF
clone_size: -
j_call: TRBJ1-5
v_call: TRBV3-1/TRBV3-2
cdr3_length: 14
d_call: -

cdr3_nt: TGTGCCAGCAGTTCATTAGGACTAACCTATGGCTACACCTTC
cdr3_aa: CASSSLGLTYGYTF
clone_size: -
j_call: TRBJ1-2
v_call: TRBV6-6
cdr3_length: 14
d_call: -

cdr3_nt: TGTGCCAGCAGCGTAGCACCGACAGGGGTTGGCAATCAGCCCCAGCATTTT
cdr3_aa: CASSVAPTGVGNQPQHF
clone_size: -
j_call: TRBJ1-5
v_call: TRBV7-9
cdr3_length: 17
d_call: TRBD1

cdr3_nt: TGTGCCAGTTCGGTATTGGGGGCATTGAACACTGAAGCTTTCTTT
cdr3_aa: CASSVLGALNTEAFF
clone_size: -
j_call: TRBJ1-1
v_call: TRBV2
cdr3_length: 15
d_call: -

cdr3_nt: TGTGCTAGTGGTGCTTTGAGGAAGGGAGGGTACGAGCAGTACTTC
cdr3_aa: CASGALRKGGYEQYF
clone_size: -
j_call: TRBJ2-7
v_call: TRBV12-5
cdr3_length: 15
d_call: TRBD2

cdr3_nt: TGTGCCATCAGTGGGGGACAGGCCAATTCACCCCTCCACTTT
cdr3_aa: CAISGGQANSPLHF
clone_size: -
j_call: TRBJ1-6
v_call: TRBV10-3
cdr3_length: 14
d_call: TRBD1

cdr3_nt: TGTGCCAGCAGTGACCCGGGACTAGGGAACACCGGGGAGCTGTTTTTT
cdr3_aa: CASSDPGLGNTGELFF
clone_size: -
j_call: TRBJ2-2
v_call: TRBV6-1
cdr3_length: 16
d_call: TRBD2

cdr3_nt: TGCAGCGTTGTGGGGGGAAACACTGAAGCTTTCTTT
cdr3_aa: CSVVGGNTEAFF
clone_size: -
j_call: TRBJ1-1
v_call: TRBV29-1
cdr3_length: 12
d_call: -

cdr3_nt: TGTGCCAGCAGCGACAGGGATTCCTACAATGAGCAGTTCTTC
cdr3_aa: CASSDRDSYNEQFF
clone_size: -
j_call: TRBJ2-1
v_call: TRBV7-9
cdr3_length: 14
d_call: TRBD1

cdr3_nt: TGTGCCAGCAGCGGCTGGGAGGGGTGGACTGAAGCTTTCTTT
cdr3_aa: CASSGWEGWTEAFF
clone_size: -
j_call: TRBJ1-1
v_call: TRBV7-9
cdr3_length: 14
d_call: -

cdr3_nt: TGTGCCAGTAGTACAGGGGGCCTTGGAAACACCATATATTTT
cdr3_aa: CASSTGGLGNTIYF
clone_size: -
j_call: TRBJ1-3
v_call: TRBV19
cdr3_length: 14
d_call: TRBD1

cdr3_nt: TGTGCCAGCACCCTACTTCCCCCGGGGGGGCTGCCCGGGGAGCTGTTTTTT
cdr3_aa: CASTLLPPGGLPGELFF
clone_size: -
j_call: TRBJ2-2
v_call: TRBV13
cdr3_length: 17
d_call: TRBD2

cdr3_nt: TGTGCCAGCAGCTTGTCGGGGATTGGAGAAAAACTGTTTTTT
cdr3_aa: CASSLSGIGEKLFF
clone_size: -
j_call: TRBJ1-4
v_call: TRBV5-6
cdr3_length: 14
d_call: -

cdr3_nt: TGTGCCAGCAGCTCGACAGGGGGCCTTGGGAACACTGAAGCTTTCTTT
cdr3_aa: CASSSTGGLGNTEAFF
clone_size: -
j_call: TRBJ1-1
v_call: TRBV6-6
cdr3_length: 16
d_call: TRBD1

cdr3_nt: TGCGCCAGCAGCCAAGATTGGGCTAGCGGGGGGACGAATACGCAGTATTTT
cdr3_aa: CASSQDWASGGTNTQYF
clone_size: -
j_call: TRBJ2-3
v_call: TRBV4-3
cdr3_length: 17
d_call: TRBD2

cdr3_nt: TGTGCCAGCGGTCGCGGGGGGCTAGGTGGCTACACCTTC
cdr3_aa: CASGRGGLGGYTF
clone_size: few
j_call: TRBJ1-2
v_call: TRBV28
cdr3_length: 13
d_call: -